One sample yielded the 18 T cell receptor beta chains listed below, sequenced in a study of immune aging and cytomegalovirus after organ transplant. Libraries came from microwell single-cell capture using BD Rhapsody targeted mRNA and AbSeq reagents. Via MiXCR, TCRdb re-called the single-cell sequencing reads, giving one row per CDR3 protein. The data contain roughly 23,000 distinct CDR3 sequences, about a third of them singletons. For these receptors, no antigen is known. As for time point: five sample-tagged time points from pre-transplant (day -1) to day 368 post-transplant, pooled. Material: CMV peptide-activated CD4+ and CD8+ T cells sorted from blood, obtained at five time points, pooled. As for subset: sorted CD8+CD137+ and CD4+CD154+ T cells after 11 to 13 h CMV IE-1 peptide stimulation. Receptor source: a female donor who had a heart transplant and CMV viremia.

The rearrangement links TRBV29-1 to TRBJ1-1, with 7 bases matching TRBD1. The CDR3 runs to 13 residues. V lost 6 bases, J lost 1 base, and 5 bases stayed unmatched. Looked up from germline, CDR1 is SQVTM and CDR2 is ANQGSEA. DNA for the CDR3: TGCAGCGTCCGGGGACAGCCGAACACTGAAGCTTTCTTT. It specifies CSVRGQPNTEAFF. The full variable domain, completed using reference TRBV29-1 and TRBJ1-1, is SAVISQKPSRDICQRGTSLTIQCQVDSQVTMMFWYRQQPGQSLTLIATANQGSEATYESGFVIDKFPISRPNLTFSTLTVSNMSPEDSSIYLCSVRGQPNTEAFFGQGTRLTVV.

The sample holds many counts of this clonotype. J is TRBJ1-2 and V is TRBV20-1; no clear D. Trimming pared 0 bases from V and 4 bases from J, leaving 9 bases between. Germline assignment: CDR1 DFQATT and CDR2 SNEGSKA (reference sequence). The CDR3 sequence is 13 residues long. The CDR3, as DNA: TGCAGTGCTAGAGATGGGCGGATCTATGGCTACACCTTC. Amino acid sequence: CSARDGRIYGYTF.

CDR3 sequence reads: CASSQDPASGQPQHF. CDR3 coding DNA: TGTGCCAGCAGCCAAGATCCCGCTAGCGGTCAGCCCCAGCATTTT. The rearrangement uses TRBV3-1 and TRBJ1-5, with D unclear. V lost 0 bases to trimming and J lost 6 bases, with 12 bases between them. Germline CDR1 reads LGHDT; CDR2 reads YNNKEL (reference sequence). The CDR3 has 15 amino acids.

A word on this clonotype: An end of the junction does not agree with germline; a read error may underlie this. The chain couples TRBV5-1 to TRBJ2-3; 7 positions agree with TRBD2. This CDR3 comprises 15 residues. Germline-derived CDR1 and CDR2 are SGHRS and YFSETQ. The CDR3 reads CTSSLWTSRSDTQYF. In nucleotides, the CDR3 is TGCACCAGCAGCTTGTGGACTAGTCGGTCGGATACGCAGTATTTT.

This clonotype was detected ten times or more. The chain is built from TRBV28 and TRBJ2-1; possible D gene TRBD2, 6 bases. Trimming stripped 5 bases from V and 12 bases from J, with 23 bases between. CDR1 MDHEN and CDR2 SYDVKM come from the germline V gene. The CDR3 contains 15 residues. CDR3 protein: CASSPNSPRGTGQFF. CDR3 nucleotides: TGTGCCAGCAGTCCAAACTCCCCTCGCGGGACCGGGCAGTTCTTC. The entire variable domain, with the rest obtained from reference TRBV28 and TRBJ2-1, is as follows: DVKVTQSSRYLVKRTGEKVFLECVQDMDHENMFWYRQDPGLGLRLIYFSYDVKMKEKGDIPEGYSVSREKKERFSLILESASTNQTSMYLCASSPNSPRGTGQFFGPGTRLTVL.

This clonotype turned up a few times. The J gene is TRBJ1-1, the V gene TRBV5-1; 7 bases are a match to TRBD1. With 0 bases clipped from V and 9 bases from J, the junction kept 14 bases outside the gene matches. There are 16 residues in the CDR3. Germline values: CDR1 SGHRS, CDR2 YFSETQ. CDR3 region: CASSLEVGDSYKKAFF. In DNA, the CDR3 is TGCGCCAGCAGCTTGGAAGTGGGGGACAGTTATAAGAAAGCTTTCTTT.

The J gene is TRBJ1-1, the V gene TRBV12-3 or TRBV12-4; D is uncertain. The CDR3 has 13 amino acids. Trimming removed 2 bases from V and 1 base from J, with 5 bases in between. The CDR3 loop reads CASSLRQNTEAFF. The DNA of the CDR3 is TGTGCCAGCAGTTTAAGACAGAACACTGAAGCTTTCTTT.

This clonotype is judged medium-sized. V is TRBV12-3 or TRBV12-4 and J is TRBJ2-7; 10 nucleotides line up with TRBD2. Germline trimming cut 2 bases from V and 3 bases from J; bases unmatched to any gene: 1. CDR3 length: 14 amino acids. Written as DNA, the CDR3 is TGTGCCAGCAGTTTAACTAGCGGGAACTACGAGCAGTACTTC. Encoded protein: CASSLTSGNYEQYF.

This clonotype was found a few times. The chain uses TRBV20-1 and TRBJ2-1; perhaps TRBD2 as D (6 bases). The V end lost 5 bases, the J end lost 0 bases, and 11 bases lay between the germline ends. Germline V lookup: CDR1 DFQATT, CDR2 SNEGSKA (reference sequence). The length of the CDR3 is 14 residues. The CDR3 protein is CSASSDTSYNEQFF. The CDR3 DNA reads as TGCAGTGCTTCTAGCGACACCTCCTACAATGAGCAGTTCTTC.

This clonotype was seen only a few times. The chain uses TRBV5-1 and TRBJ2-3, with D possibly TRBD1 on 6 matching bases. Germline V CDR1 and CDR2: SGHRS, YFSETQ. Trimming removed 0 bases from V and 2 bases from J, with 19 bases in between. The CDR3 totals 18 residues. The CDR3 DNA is TGCGCCAGCAGCTTGGGATGGAGTACAGGGATATCCACAGATACGCAGTATTTT. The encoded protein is CASSLGWSTGISTDTQYF.

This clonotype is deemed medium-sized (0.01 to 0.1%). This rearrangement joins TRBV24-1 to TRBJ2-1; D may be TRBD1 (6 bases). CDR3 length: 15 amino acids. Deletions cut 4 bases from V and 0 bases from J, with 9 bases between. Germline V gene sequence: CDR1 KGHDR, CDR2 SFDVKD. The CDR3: CATSEQQGSYNEQFF. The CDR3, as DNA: TGTGCCACCAGTGAACAACAGGGCTCCTACAATGAGCAGTTCTTC.

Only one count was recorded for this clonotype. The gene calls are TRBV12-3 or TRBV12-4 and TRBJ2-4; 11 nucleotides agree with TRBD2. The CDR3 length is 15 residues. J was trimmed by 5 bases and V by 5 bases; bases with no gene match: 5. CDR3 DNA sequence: TGTGCCAGCAGTGATATACTAGCGGGGGAAAACATTCAGTACTTC. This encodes CASSDILAGENIQYF.

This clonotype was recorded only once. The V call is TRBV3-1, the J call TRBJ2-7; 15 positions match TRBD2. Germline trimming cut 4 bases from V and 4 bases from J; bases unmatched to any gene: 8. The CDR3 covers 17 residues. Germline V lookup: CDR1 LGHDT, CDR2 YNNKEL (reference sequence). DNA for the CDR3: TGTGCCAGCAGCCTGAATCCCGGGACTAGCGGGAGGTACGAGCAGTACTTC. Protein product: CASSLNPGTSGRYEQYF.

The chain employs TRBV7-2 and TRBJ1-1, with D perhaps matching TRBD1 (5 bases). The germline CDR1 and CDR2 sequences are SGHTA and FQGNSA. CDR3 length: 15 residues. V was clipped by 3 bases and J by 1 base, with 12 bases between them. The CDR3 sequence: CASSFLREGNTEAFF. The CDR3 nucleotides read TGTGCCAGCAGCTTTCTCAGGGAGGGGAACACTGAAGCTTTCTTT.

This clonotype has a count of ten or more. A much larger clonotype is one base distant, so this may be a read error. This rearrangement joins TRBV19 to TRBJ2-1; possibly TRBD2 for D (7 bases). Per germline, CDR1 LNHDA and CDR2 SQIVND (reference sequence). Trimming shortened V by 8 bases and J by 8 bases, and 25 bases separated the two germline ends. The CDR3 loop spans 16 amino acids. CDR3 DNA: TGTGCCAGTTATCCTACACAGGGAGCGGGGTACGATGAGCAGTTCTTC. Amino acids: CASYPTQGAGYDEQFF. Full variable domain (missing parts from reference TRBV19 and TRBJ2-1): DGGITQSPKYLFRKEGQNVTLSCEQNLNHDAMYWYRQDPGQGLRLIYYSQIVNDFQKGDIAEGYSVSREKKESFPLTVTSAQKNPTAFYLCASYPTQGAGYDEQFFGPGTRLTVL.

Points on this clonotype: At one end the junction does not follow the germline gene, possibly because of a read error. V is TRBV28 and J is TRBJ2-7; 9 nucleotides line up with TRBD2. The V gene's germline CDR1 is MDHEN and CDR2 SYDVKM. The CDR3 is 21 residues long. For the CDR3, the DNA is TGTGCCAGCGGTTTAACTCCAACCCTCTGGCTCAAGCGGGAGGCCCCTTACGAGCGGTACTTC. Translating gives CASGLTPTLWLKREAPYERYF. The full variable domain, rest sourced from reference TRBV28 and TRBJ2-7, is DVKVTQSSRYLVKRTGEKVFLECVQDMDHENMFWYRQDPGLGLRLIYFSYDVKMKEKGDIPEGYSVSREKKERFSLILESASTNQTSMYLCASGLTPTLWLKREAPYERYFGPGTRLTVT.

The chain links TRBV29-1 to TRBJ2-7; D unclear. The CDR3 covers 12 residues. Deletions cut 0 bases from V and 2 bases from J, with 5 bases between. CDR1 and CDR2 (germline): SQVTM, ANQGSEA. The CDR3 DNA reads TGCAGCGTTGAAGAAGACACCTACGAGCAGTACTTC. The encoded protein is CSVEEDTYEQYF.

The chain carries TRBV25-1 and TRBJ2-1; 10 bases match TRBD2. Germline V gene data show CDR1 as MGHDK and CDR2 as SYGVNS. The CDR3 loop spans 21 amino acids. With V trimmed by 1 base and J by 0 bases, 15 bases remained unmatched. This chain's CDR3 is CASSELGGSGGFLSSYNEQFF. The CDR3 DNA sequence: TGTGCCAGCAGTGAATTGGGAGGTAGCGGGGGGTTTCTAAGCTCCTACAATGAGCAGTTCTTC.